The sequence of this TCR beta chain was determined in a study of blood T cell repertoires in COVID-19. Repertoires were generated with immunoSEQ multiplex PCR, while TCRdb's copy carries only in-frame clones and drops some. The sample has roughly 400,000 clones; roughly 88% are singletons. Germline values: CDR1 SGHRS, CDR2 YFSETQ. Trimming took off 4 bases at V and 2 bases at J, with 18 bases between the two ends. The CDR3 loop spans 16 amino acids. V gene TRBV5-1 combines with J gene TRBJ2-5; a weak D match, TRBD1 (6 bases). Sequencing used PBMCs or T cells enriched from blood (not recorded which). The TCR comes from a woman younger than 35 who had been exposed to COVID-19. DNA of the CDR3: TGCGCCAGCAGCACCGGACAGAGGGCCCTTCAAGAGACCCAGTACTTC. It codes for CASSTGQRALQETQYF.